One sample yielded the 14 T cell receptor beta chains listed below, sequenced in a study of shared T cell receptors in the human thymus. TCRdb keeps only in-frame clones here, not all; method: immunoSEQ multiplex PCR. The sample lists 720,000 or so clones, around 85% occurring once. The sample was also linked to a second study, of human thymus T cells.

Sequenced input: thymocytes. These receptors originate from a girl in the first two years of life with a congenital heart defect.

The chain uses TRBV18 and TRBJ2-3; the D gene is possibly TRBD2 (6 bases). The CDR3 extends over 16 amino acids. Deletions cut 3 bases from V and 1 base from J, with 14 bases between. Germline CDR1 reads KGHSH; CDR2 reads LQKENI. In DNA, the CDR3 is TGTGCCAGCTCACCGAGTAAAGGGACTCGCACAGATACGCAGTATTTT. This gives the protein CASSPSKGTRTDTQYF.

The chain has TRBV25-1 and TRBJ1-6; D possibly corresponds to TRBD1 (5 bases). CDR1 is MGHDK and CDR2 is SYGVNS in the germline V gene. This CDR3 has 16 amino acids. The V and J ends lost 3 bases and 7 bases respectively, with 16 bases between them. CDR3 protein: CASSDRGTVSNSPLHF. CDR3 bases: TGTGCCAGCAGTGATCGGGGGACTGTTTCCAATTCACCCCTCCACTTT.

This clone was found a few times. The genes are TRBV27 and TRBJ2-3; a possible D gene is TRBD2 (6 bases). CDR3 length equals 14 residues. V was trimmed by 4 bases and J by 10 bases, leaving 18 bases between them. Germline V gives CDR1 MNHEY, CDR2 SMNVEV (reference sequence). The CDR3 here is CASSSGTSNFPQYF. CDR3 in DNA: TGTGCCAGCAGTTCCGGGACTTCGAACTTTCCGCAGTATTTT.

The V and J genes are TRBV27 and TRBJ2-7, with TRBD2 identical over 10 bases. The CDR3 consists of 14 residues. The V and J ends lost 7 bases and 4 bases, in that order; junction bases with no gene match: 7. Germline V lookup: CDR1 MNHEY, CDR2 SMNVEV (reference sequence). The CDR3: CASKSSGGSYEQYF. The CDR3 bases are TGTGCCAGCAAAAGTAGCGGGGGGTCTTACGAGCAGTACTTC.

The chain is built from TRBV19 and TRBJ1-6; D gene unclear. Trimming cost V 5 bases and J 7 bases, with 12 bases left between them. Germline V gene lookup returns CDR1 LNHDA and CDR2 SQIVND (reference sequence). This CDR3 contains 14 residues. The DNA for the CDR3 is TGTGCCAGTAGTCTAAGTCCGGGGAATTCACCCCTCCACTTT. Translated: CASSLSPGNSPLHF.

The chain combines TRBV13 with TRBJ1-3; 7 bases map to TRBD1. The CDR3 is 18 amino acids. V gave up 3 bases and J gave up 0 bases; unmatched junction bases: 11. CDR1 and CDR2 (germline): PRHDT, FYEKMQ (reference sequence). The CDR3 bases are TGTGCCAGCAGCTTTGGACAGGTCCGCCTAGCCTCTGGAAACACCATATATTTT. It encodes CASSFGQVRLASGNTIYF.

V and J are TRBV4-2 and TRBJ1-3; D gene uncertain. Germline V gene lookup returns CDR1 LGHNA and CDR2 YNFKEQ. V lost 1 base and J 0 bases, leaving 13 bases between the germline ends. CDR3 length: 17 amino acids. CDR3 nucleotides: TGTGCCAGCAGCCAAGTTTCCCCTGAGAGCTCTGGAAACACCATATATTTT. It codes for CASSQVSPESSGNTIYF.

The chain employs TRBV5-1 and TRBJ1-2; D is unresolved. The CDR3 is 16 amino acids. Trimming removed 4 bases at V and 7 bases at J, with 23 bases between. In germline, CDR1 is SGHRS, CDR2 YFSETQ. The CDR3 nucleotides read TGCGCCAGCAGCCATGGCGAGACGGGAGGGTCGAGTGGCTACACCTTC. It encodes CASSHGETGGSSGYTF.

The CDR3 loop reads CASSQGYSWNTGELFF. CDR3 DNA sequence: TGCGCCAGCAGCCAAGGTTACTCATGGAACACCGGGGAGCTGTTTTTT. This sequence joins TRBV4-1 and TRBJ2-2; the D is unclear. There are 16 residues in the CDR3. Trimming removed 1 base from V and 1 base from J, with 10 bases in between. CDR1 is MGHRA, CDR2 YSYEKL, per germline.

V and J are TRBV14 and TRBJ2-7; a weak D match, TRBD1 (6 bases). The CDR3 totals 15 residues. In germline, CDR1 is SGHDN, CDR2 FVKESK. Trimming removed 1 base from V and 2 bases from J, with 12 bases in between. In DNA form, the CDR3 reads TGTGCCAGCAGCCAAGGGGGGCGAAGCCCCTACGAGCAGTACTTC. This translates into CASSQGGRSPYEQYF.

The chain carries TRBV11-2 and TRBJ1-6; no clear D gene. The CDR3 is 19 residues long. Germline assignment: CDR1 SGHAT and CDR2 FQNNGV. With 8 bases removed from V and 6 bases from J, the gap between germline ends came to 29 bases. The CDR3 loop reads CASPAKDGRPIWCNSPLHF. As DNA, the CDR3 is TGTGCCAGCCCCGCCAAGGACGGGAGGCCGATTTGGTGTAATTCACCCCTCCACTTT.

The CDR3 here is CASSASGTAKYEQYF. In DNA form, the CDR3 reads TGTGCCAGCAGTGCTTCCGGGACAGCTAAGTACGAGCAGTACTTC. The chain couples TRBV27 to TRBJ2-7; 7 bases agree with TRBD1. CDR1 is MNHEY and CDR2 is SMNVEV in the germline V gene (reference sequence). Trimming removed 5 bases from V and 4 bases from J; junction bases left unmatched: 11. This CDR3 spans 15 amino acids.

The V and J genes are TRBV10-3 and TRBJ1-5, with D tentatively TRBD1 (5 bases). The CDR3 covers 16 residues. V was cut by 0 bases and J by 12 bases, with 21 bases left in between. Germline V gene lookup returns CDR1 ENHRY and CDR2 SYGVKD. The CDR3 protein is CAISESREAGGRVQHF. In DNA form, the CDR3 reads TGTGCCATCAGTGAGTCACGCGAGGCTGGGGGGAGAGTCCAGCATTTT.

CDR3 region: CAITPSGTQKEGKSTDTQYF. The CDR3 region has the DNA TGTGCCATCACCCCCTCGGGAACTCAGAAGGAGGGGAAAAGCACAGATACGCAGTATTTT. V and J are TRBV10-3 and TRBJ2-3; tentative D call: TRBD2 (6 bases). This CDR3 region has 20 residues. The ends were cut back, 7 bases at V and 0 bases at J, with 29 bases in the middle. Germline-derived CDR1 and CDR2 are ENHRY and SYGVKD.